This T cell receptor beta chain was profiled in a study of cytomegalovirus exposure and HLA in healthy donors. Regarding the study as a whole: HLA alleles showed associations with some 15,000 TCR beta sequences in a later analysis, at a 0.05 false discovery rate.

With 60 Vbeta and 13 Jbeta primers, the PCR was carried out. The table came from immunoSEQ multiplex PCR; TCRdb's copy has only in-frame clones and leaves some out. The table lists approximately 160,000 clones, approximately 80% of them singletons. Remarks on this clone: The antigen remains undetermined.

The CDR3 spans 14 residues. Deletions cut 3 bases from V and 2 bases from J, with 11 bases between. Per the germline V gene, CDR1 is LNHDA and CDR2 is SQIVND (reference sequence). The origin of this receptor is a woman in her 30s in good health and CMV-seronegative. The sample comprised PBMCs. The V and J genes are TRBV19 and TRBJ2-7; D is uncertain. CDR3 nucleotide sequence: TGTGCCAGTAGTATCTCCCCAGGTGCCTACGAGCAGTACTTC. Amino acid sequence: CASSISPGAYEQYF.